This TCR beta chain was identified in a study of cytomegalovirus exposure and HLA in healthy donors. At the level of the study: The use of the same platform for the 130 or so validation repertoires and the roughly 670 first-cohort repertoires was reported by a later analysis.

Notes on the study in general: Usually a TCR sequence was rare, but some public TCRs were found in many donors.

In the case of this clone: Its target is unknown.

The donors were part of the validation cohort, which consisted of about 130 subjects and was separate from the first cohort of under 850 subjects. The J segment lost 3 bases and the V segment lost 3 bases, leaving 12 bases of the junction unmatched. CDR3 length: 17 residues. Germline-derived CDR1 and CDR2 are MNHEY and SMNVEV (reference sequence). Profiling relied on immunoSEQ multiplex PCR, and the TCRdb table lists in-frame clones only, not all of them. The sample yields around 86,000 clones, over 85% seen once. The chain carries TRBV27 and TRBJ2-3, with 7 bases aligning to TRBD2. The sample taken for sequencing was PBMCs. This clonotype was obtained from a woman in her twenties or thirties in good health and CMV-seropositive. This CDR3 is CASSFSEREWRTDTQYF. CDR3 DNA sequence: TGTGCCAGCAGTTTCTCCGAGCGGGAATGGCGAACAGATACGCAGTATTTT.